What follows describes a single T cell receptor beta chain. The data derive from a study of blood T cell repertoires in COVID-19. Repertoires were generated with immunoSEQ multiplex PCR, while TCRdb's copy carries only in-frame clones and drops some. The repertoire holds a few hundred thousand clones, with 70% to 90% as singletons. The sequenced sample consisted of peripheral blood. This TCR came from a woman aged 30 to 39 with acute or convalescent COVID-19.

The CDR3 DNA reads as TGTGCCAGCAGCTTAGTGAAGAGAGGGCCCGATACGCAGTATTTT. Translating gives CASSLVKRGPDTQYF. V is TRBV11-2 and J is TRBJ2-3; TRBD2 is a possible D gene (5 bases). This CDR3 has 15 residues. In germline, CDR1 is SGHAT, CDR2 FQNNGV. The V gene lost 1 base and the J gene lost 6 bases, with 14 bases spanning the gap.